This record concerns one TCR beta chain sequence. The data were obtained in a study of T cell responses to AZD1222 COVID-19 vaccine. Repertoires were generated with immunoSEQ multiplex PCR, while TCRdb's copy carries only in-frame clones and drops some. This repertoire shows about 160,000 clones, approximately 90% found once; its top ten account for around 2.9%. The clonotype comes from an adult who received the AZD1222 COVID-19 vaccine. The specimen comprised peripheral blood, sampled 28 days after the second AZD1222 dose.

The CDR3 spells CASSVGNSPLHF. The CDR3 bases are TGTGCCAGCAGCGTAGGGAATTCACCCCTCCACTTT. The chain uses TRBV9 and TRBJ1-6; D gene unclear. Germline V lookup: CDR1 SGDLS, CDR2 YYNGEE. The CDR3 is 12 residues long. The V gene lost 0 bases and the J gene lost 7 bases, with 2 bases spanning the gap.